This T cell receptor beta chain was identified in a study of cytomegalovirus exposure and HLA in healthy donors (dated by TCRdb to the late 2010s). For the wider study: According to an earlier analysis of around 600 of the donors, roughly 180 million T cells yielded roughly 110 million unique TCR beta sequences and approximately 300 Gb of sequence data. An early release covering roughly 600 HLA-typed donors comprised about 320 gigabases of sequencing data and tens of millions of unique TCR sequences. Of the roughly 410 genotyped donors, 75% to 85% were placed in the genetic ancestry cluster associated with self-reported Caucasian donors. The study was designed to test whether signatures of past pathogen exposure could be identified by cataloging public T cell receptors. Using immunosequencing, the study profiled T cell repertoires from 500 to 800 subjects and related those repertoires to cytomegalovirus serostatus. Besides the first cohort of some 670 subjects, a separate validation cohort made up of around 120 different subjects was used. To predict cytomegalovirus infection status, the study brought together high-throughput TCR immunosequencing, statistical association of individual TCRs with disease status, and machine learning. A later analysis re-analyzed previously published TCR beta repertoires from 650 to 800 donors and added high-resolution HLA genotyping to study TCR occurrence patterns. Rather than using new phenotypic data, the later analysis identified candidate immune exposures from TCR beta sequences and from how often those sequences occurred across donors. An earlier analysis of roughly 600 of the donors used high-throughput TCR beta sequencing to judge whether each TCR beta V gene segment behaved as functional or pseudogenic. Donor age, sex, ethnicity and CMV serostatus were compiled alongside the repertoire data. Genome-wide SNP genotypes for about 55% of the 666 donors were used in a later genetic analysis, which treated that subset as a discovery cohort. All discovery cohort repertoires had been generated using a single sequencing platform. HLA typing included class I and class II loci at four-digit resolution. The number of donors typed differed by locus, with roughly 629-640 for A, B, C, DRB1 and DQB1, more than 500 for DQA1, about 610 for DPA1, and around 450 for DPB1. About 5 DR-DQ haplotypes were handled as single units for association and clustering, since linkage in the cohort was strong. Across approximately 400 genotyped donors of the cohort, an average of about 250,000 unique TCR beta nucleotide sequences per donor were sequenced, and roughly a sixth of those sequences were non-productive.

The junction shows trimming of 0 bases on V and 8 bases on J, plus 13 bases between the germline ends. Spanning cysteine to phenylalanine, the CDR3 consists of 14 amino acids. The CDR3 DNA has 42 bases and is translated from base 1. The germline V gene gives CDR1 as SGHAT and CDR2 as FQNNGV. In the case of this clone: Its antigen specificity is not known.

The library was produced with the immunoSEQ multiplex PCR assay. For the multiplex PCR, a mixture combining 60 forward primers for TCR Vbeta segments and 13 reverse primers for TCR Jbeta segments was used. The CDR3 region of rearranged TCR beta genes was amplified from genomic DNA with a multiplex PCR assay. Amplified TCR beta libraries were sequenced as 87-base-pair reads on the Illumina HiSeq System. The study's processing was this. A later analysis tallied roughly 76 million unique TCR beta chains across the 700 or so repertoires, and some 10 million of those chains were shared by two or more donors. A nearest-neighbor algorithm error-corrected the raw reads and collapsed the reads into unique sequences, merging closely related sequences to remove PCR and sequencing errors. V, D and J gene segments were assigned by aligning CDR3 sequences to IMGT reference sequences. For a sequence to be retained, at least a six-nucleotide match to both a V gene segment and a J gene segment was required. A rearrangement was called productive if the CDR3 had no stop codons and remained in frame with V and J, and every other rearrangement was called non-productive. Following IMGT convention, CDR3 was defined as the stretch from the second conserved V-encoded cysteine up to the conserved J-encoded phenylalanine. The earlier analysis of some 600 of the donors excluded sequences that lacked an unambiguous match to a single V gene segment. In an earlier analysis of some 590 of the donors, V segments were called functional above 56.7% productive rearrangements and were called segregating when the between-donor standard deviation exceeded 5%. A statistical classification framework was built to diagnose cytomegalovirus status from the catalog of TCR beta chain sequences. V and J gene assignment, in a later analysis, came from comparing TCR nucleotide sequences with IMGT/GENE-DB human TR gene sequences. A later analysis assigned CDR3 sequences and most-parsimonious VDJ recombination scenarios with the TCRdist pipeline. In a later analysis, every TCR beta chain was defined by the combination of its CDR3 amino acid sequence and its V-gene family, and reads without a unique V-gene family were dropped. In a later analysis, 550 to 650 highly shared, low-generation-probability nucleotide sequences were removed to address suspected cross-contamination and a sequencing artifact. For each public chain, a later analysis derived a clonal expansion index from normalized ranks of inferred template counts within each repertoire. In a later analysis, generation probabilities were computed with a VDJ recombination model fitted to out-of-frame rearrangements, and the resulting probabilities were checked against IGoR. In a later analysis, hypergeometric tests were used to score TCR-TCR, TCR-HLA and TCR-CMV co-occurrence, with a repertoire-size bias correction applied to TCR pairs. A later analysis estimated false discovery rates by permuting HLA or CMV assignments 20 times. In a later analysis, co-occurring TCRs were grouped using DBSCAN, and TCRdist sequence similarity was added for clustering within HLA-allele-positive subsets. Co-occurrence clustering excluded repertoires with fewer than 30,000 or more than 120,000 public chains, plus five with anomalous nucleotide sharing. TCRdb took over this immuneACCESS table, retaining in-frame rearrangements with V and J assigned. Such tables are incomplete; in checked studies, under half of the missing clones stem from an unresolved V gene, and the remainder is unexplained. V and J calls and clone size come straight from that table; D and trimming were deduced from the DNA. This sample's clone table shows more than 40,000 clones. The top ten clonotypes cover roughly 1% of the sample.

Broader findings and caveats from the paper: HLA typing was unavailable for some donors at each locus, so association tests used only the typed subset. Because counts were too low, approximately 15 rarely observed V segments, including chromosome 9 orphons, were excluded from the earlier analysis of several hundred of the donors. Some IMGT-functional V segments, including TRBV6-2 and TRBV6-3, could not be told apart with the 87-base-pair reads, so those segments were excluded. The cohort was sequenced for TCR beta chains only, and without alpha or paired-chain data the features that could be detected were limited. In a later analysis, HLA-associated TCR beta chains showed more clonal expansion and lower generation probabilities than non-associated chains that were equally common. A further reported finding was that TCR beta sequences accurately predicted the HLA-A and HLA-B alleles for most subjects in the first cohort. Specific HLA alleles were associated with 15,000 to 20,000 TCR beta sequences at a false discovery rate of 0.05 in a later analysis. Broadly in line with IMGT annotations, most TCR beta V segments showed up in productive rearrangements about 87% or about 30% of the time in an earlier analysis of 587 of the donors. According to a later analysis, TCR association rates differed among HLA loci, with DRB1 alleles showing the most associated TCRs and HLA-C alleles showing the fewest. The only immune exposure information available for the cohort was CMV serostatus. A later analysis found that most CMV-associated TCR beta chains appeared HLA-restricted, with HLA associations seemingly driven largely by CMV exposure. Presence/absence analyses assumed roughly uniform sequencing depth across donors, an assumption that may not hold. According to a later genetic analysis, donors in an Asian-associated ancestry cluster had fewer N-insertions in productive TCRs than the approximately 630-donor mean. The classifier was reported to diagnose cytomegalovirus status with high specificity and sensitivity in both the original and validation cohorts. In a later analysis, several top co-occurrence clusters were reported to appear linked to parvovirus B19, influenza, CMV and Epstein-Barr virus. Strong co-occurrence of HLA alleles, especially DR and DQ, made assigning TCR associations to individual alleles difficult. In a later genetic analysis, a missense DCLRE1C variant was associated with V-gene and J-gene trimming of TCR beta chains, and the association was replicated in an independent cohort. While some public TCRs were present in many individuals, most TCR sequences turned up only very rarely across donors. In vitro tests confirmed that a few of the cytomegalovirus-associated TCR beta chains recognize cytomegalovirus antigens. It was suggested by the authors that the approach could potentially be generalized to other disease states and immunological phenotypes. A group of highly shared sequence variants was considered likely to be a technical artifact of the sequencing pipeline. Linkage disequilibrium might explain the correlated functional status among segregating V segments, but an unknown experimental factor could not be ruled out. A total of 150 to 200 TCR beta chains were listed by the study as associated with cytomegalovirus.

The cohort was made up of approximately 670 healthy bone marrow donors. Cohort members were all nominally healthy when sampled, although unrecorded immune exposures were likely present. The donor was CMV seronegative and belonged to the group of 352 seronegative cohort members. A peripheral blood sample was collected from each donor, and TCR beta sequencing was performed on peripheral blood mononuclear cells. Genomic DNA was extracted from the blood cell samples with the Qiagen DNeasy Blood Extraction Kit. This chain is built from TRBV11-2 and TRBJ1-2, with the identity of the D gene unclear. This TCR was recovered from a woman aged 40 to 50 in good health and CMV-seronegative. Sequencing was done on a sample of PBMCs. The DNA sequence follows: TGTGCCAGCAGCTTAGAGGCCAGGCCCTCGGGCTACACCTTC. This encodes CASSLEARPSGYTF.